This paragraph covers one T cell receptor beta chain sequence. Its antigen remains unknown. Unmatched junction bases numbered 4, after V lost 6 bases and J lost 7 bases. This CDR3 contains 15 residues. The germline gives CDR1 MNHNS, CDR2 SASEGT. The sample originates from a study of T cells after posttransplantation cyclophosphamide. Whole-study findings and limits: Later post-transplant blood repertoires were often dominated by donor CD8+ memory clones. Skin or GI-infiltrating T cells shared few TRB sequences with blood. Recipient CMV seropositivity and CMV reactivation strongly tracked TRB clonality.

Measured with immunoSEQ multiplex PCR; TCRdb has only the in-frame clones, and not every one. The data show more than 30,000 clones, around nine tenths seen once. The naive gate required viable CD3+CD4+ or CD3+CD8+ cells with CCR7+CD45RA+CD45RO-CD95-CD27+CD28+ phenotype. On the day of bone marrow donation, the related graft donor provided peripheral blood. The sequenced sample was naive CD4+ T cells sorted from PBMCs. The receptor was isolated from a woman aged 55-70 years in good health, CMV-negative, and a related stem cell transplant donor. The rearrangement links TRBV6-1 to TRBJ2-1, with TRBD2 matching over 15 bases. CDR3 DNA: TGTGCCAGCAGCTACGGGACTAGCGGGAGGAATGAGCAGTTCTTC. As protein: CASSYGTSGRNEQFF.